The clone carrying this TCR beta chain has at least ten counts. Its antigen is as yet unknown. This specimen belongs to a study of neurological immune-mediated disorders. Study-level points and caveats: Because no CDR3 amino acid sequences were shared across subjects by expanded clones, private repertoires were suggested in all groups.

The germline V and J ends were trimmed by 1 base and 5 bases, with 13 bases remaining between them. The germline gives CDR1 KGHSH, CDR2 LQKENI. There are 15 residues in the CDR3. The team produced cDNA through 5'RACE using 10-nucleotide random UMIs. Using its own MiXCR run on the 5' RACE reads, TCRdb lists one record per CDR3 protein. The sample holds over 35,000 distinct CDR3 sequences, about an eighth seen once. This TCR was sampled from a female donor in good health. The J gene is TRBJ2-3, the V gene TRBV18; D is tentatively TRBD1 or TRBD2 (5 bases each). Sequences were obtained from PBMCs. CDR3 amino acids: CASSPRRTGQDTQYF. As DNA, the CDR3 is TGTGCCAGCTCACCACGTCGGACGGGGCAAGATACGCAGTATTTT.